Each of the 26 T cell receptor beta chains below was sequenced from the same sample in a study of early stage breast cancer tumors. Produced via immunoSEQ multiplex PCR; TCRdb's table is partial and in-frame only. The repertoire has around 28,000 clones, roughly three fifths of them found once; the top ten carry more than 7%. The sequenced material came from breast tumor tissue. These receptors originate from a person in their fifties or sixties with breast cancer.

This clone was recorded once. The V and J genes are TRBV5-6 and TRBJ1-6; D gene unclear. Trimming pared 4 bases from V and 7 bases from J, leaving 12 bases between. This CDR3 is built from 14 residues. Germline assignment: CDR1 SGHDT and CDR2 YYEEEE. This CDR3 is CASSLEAGNSPLHF. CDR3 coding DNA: TGTGCCAGCAGCCTAGAGGCGGGGAATTCACCCCTCCACTTT.

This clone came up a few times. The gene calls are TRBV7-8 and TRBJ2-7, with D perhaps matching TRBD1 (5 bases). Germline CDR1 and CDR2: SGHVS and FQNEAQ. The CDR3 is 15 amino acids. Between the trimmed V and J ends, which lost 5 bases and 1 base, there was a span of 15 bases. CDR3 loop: CASSRNQGPSYEQYF. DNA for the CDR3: TGTGCCAGCAGCCGAAACCAGGGTCCATCCTACGAGCAGTACTTC.

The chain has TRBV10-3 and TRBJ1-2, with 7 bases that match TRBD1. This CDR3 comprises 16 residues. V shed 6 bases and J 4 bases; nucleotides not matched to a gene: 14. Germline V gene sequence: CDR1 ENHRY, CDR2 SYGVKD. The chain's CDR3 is CAISRGTAQLFYGYTF. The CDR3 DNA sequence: TGTGCCATCAGCCGCGGGACAGCCCAGCTTTTCTATGGCTACACCTTC.

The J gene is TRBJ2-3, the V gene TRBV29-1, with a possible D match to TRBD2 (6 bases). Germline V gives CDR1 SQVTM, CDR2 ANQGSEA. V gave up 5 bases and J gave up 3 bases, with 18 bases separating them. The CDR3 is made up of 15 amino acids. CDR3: CSVNWAGRRTDTQYF. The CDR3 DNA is TGCAGCGTTAACTGGGCGGGGAGACGTACAGATACGCAGTATTTT.

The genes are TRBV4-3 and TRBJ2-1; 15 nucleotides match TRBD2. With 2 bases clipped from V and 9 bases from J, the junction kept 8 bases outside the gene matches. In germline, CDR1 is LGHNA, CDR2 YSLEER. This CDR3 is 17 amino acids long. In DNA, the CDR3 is TGCGCCAGCAGCCAAAGCGCGGGACTAGCGGGAGGTGGTGAGCAGTTCTTC. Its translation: CASSQSAGLAGGGEQFF.

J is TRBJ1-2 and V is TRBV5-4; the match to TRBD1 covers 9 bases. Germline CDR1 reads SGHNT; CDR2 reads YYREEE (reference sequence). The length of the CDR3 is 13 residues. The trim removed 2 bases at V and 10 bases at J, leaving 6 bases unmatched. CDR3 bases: TGTGCCAGCAGCTTACAGGGGGCATGGTTCTACACCTTC. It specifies CASSLQGAWFYTF.

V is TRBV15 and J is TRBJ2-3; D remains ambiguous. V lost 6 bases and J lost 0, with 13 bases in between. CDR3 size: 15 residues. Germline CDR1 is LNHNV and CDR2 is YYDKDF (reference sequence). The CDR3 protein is CATSPRRFSTDTQYF. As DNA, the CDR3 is TGTGCCACCAGTCCAAGGCGGTTTAGCACAGATACGCAGTATTTT. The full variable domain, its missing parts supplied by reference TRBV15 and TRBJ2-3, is DAMVIQNPRYQVTQFGKPVTLSCSQTLNHNVMYWYQQKSSQAPKLLFHYYDKDFNNEADTPDNFQSRRPNTSFCFLDIRSPGLGDTAMYLCATSPRRFSTDTQYFGPGTRLTVL.

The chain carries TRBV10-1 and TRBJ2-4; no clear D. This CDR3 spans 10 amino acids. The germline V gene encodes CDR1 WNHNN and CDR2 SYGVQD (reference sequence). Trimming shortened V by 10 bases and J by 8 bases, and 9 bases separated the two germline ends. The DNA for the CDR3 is TGCGCCACCCCCGGAGACATTCAGTACTTC. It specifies CATPGDIQYF.

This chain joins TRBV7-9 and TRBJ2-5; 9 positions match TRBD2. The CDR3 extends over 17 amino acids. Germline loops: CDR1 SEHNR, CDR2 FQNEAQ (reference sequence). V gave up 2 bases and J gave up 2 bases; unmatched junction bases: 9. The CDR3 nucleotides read TGTGCCAGCAGCTTAAATGGAATTAGCGGGGGACAAGAGACCCAGTACTTC. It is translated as CASSLNGISGGQETQYF.

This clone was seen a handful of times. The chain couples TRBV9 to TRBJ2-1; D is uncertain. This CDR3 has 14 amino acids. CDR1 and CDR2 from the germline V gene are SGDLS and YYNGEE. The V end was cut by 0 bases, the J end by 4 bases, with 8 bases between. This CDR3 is CASSVDSEYNEQFF. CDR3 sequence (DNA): TGTGCCAGCAGCGTAGATTCGGAATACAATGAGCAGTTCTTC.

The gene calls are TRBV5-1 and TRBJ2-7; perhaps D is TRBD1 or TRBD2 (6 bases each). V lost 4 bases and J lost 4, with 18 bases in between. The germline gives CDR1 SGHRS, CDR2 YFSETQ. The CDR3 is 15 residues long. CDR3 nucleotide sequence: TGCGCCAGCAGCGCGGGGACAAAAGGGCGGTACGAGCAGTACTTC. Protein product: CASSAGTKGRYEQYF.

CDR3 sequence: CASSLGRNRGRGSTDTQYF. The DNA of the CDR3 is TGTGCCAGCAGCTTAGGTCGGAACAGGGGACGCGGAAGCACAGATACGCAGTATTTT. The rearrangement joins TRBV7-8 to TRBJ2-3; 7 nucleotides match TRBD1. After removal of 1 base from V and 0 bases from J, the junction contained 13 bases not matched to a gene. The CDR3 loop spans 19 amino acids. Germline V lookup: CDR1 SGHVS, CDR2 FQNEAQ. The full variable domain, in which reference TRBV7-8 and TRBJ2-3 provide the parts outside the CDR3, is GAGVSQSPRYKVAKRGQDVALRCDPISGHVSLFWYQQALGQGPEFLTYFQNEAQLDKSGLPSDRFFAERPEGSVSTLKIQRTQQEDSAVYLCASSLGRNRGRGSTDTQYFGPGTRLTVL.

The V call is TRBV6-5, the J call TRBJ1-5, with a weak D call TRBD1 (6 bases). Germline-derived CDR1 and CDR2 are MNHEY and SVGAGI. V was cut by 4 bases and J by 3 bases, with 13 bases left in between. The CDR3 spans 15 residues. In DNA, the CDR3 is TGTGCCAGCAGTTCTGGACAGCTATACAATCAGCCCCAGCATTTT. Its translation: CASSSGQLYNQPQHF.

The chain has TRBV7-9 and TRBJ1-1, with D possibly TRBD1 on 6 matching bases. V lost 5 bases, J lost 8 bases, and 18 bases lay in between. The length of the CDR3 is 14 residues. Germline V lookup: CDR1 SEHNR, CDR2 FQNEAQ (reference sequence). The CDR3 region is CASSQRTVGEEAFF. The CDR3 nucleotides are TGTGCCAGCAGCCAAAGGACAGTAGGAGAAGAAGCTTTCTTT.

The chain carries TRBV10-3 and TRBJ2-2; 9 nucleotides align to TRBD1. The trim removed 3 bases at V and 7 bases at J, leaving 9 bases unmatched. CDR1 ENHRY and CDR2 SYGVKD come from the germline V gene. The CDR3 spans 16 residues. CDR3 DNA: TGTGCCATCAGTGACCAAGGGACAGGGAACGACGGGGAGCTGTTTTTT. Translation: CAISDQGTGNDGELFF.

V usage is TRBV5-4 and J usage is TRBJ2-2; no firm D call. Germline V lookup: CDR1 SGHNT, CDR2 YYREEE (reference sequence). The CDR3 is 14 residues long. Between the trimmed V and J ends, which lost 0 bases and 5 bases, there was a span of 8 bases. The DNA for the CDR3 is TGTGCCAGCAGCTTGGGGGATAGAACCGGGGAGCTGTTTTTT. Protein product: CASSLGDRTGELFF.

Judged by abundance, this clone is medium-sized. CDR3 DNA: TGTGCCAGCAGTTTGGGGGAGGGGGAGCAGTACTTC. It encodes CASSLGEGEQYF. The chain has TRBV28 and TRBJ2-7; 7 bases line up with TRBD2. The V and J ends lost 3 bases and 7 bases, in that order; junction bases with no gene match: 3. The germline V gene encodes CDR1 MDHEN and CDR2 SYDVKM. This CDR3 region has 12 residues.

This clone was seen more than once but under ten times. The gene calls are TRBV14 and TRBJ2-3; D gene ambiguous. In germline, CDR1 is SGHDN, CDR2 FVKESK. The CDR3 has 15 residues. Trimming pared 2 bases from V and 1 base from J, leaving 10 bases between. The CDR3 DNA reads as TGTGCCAGCAGCCAATATCAGGCGGGCACAGATACGCAGTATTTT. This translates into CASSQYQAGTDTQYF. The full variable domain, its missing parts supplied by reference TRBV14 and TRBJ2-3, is EAGVTQFPSHSVIEKGQTVTLRCDPISGHDNLYWYRRVMGKEIKFLLHFVKESKQDESGMPNNRFLAERTGGTYSTLKVQPAELEDSGVYFCASSQYQAGTDTQYFGPGTRLTVL.

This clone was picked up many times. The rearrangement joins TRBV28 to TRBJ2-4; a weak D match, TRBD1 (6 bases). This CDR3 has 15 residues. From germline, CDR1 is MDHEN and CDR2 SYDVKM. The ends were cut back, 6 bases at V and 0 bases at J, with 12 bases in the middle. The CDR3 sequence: CASRGTLLAKNIQYF. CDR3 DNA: TGTGCCAGCAGGGGGACACTTCTAGCCAAAAACATTCAGTACTTC.

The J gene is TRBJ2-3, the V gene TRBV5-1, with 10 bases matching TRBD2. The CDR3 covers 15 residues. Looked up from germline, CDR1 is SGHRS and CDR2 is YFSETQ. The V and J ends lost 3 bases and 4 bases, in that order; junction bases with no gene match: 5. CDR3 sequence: CASSSSGSRADTQYF. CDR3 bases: TGCGCCAGCAGCTCTAGCGGGAGTAGGGCAGATACGCAGTATTTT.

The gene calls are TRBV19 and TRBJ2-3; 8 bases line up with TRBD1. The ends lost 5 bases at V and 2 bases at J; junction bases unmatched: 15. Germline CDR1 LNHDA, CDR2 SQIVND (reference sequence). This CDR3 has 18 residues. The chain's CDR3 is CASSRPSGTGLLTDTQYF. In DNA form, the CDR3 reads TGTGCCAGTAGTCGCCCTTCCGGGACAGGACTTCTCACAGATACGCAGTATTTT.

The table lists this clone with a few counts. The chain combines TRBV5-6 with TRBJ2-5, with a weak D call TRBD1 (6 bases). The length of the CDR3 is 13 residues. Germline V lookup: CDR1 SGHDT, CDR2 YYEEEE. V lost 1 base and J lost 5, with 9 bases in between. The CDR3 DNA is TGTGCCAGCAGCTTGCCAGGGGAGGAGACCCAGTACTTC. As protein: CASSLPGEETQYF.

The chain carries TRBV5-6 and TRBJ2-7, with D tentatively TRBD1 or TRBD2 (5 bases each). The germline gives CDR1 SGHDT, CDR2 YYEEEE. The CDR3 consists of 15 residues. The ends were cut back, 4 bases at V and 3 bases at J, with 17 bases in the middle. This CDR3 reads CASSVAGTDYYEQYF. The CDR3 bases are TGTGCCAGCAGCGTGGCCGGGACGGATTACTACGAGCAGTACTTC.

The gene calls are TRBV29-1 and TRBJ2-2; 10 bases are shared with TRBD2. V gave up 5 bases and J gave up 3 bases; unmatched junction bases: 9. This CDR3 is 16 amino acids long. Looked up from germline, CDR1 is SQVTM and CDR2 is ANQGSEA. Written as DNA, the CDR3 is TGCAGCGTTCAACTGATAGCGGGAGGTGACACCGGGGAGCTGTTTTTT. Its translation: CSVQLIAGGDTGELFF.

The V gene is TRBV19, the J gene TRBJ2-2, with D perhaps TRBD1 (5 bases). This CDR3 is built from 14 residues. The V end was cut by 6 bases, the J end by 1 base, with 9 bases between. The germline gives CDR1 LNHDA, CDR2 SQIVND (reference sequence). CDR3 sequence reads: CASRPQGNTGELFF. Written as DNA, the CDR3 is TGTGCCAGTAGACCTCAGGGGAACACCGGGGAGCTGTTTTTT. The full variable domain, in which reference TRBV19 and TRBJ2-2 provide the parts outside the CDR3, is DGGITQSPKYLFRKEGQNVTLSCEQNLNHDAMYWYRQDPGQGLRLIYYSQIVNDFQKGDIAEGYSVSREKKESFPLTVTSAQKNPTAFYLCASRPQGNTGELFFGEGSRLTVL.

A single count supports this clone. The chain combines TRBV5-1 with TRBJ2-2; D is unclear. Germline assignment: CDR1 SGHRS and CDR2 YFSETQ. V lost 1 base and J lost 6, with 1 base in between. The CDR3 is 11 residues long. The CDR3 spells CASSLPGELFF. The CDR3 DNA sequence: TGCGCCAGCAGCTTGCCCGGGGAGCTGTTTTTT.